Listed below are T cell receptor beta chains from one sample, sequenced in a study of PD-1 blockade in classical Hodgkin lymphoma. Produced via immunoSEQ multiplex PCR; TCRdb's table is partial and in-frame only. The repertoire holds about 27,000 clones, roughly 80% seen once, with 2.4% in the top ten. Sequenced material: CD4+ T cells from blood, taken at baseline. The receptors were gathered from a human donor with classical Hodgkin lymphoma. Both conserved end residues are part of each CDR3. Fields, in order: J gene, D gene, V gene, clone size, CDR3 protein, CDR3 DNA. A D gene is named only where the DNA matches it firmly. Not every row has a clone size; where given, it reads once, few, many or a size class.

J gene: TRBJ1-5; D gene: .; V gene: TRBV7-2; clone size: .; CDR3 protein: CASSPMSGSTLPQHF; CDR3 DNA: TGTGCCAGCAGCCCGATGAGCGGGAGCACTCTGCCCCAGCATTTT
J gene: TRBJ1-1; D gene: .; V gene: TRBV9; clone size: once; CDR3 protein: CASSPLQYDEAFF; CDR3 DNA: TGTGCCAGCAGCCCGTTACAGTACGATGAAGCTTTCTTT
J gene: TRBJ2-7; D gene: .; V gene: TRBV18; clone size: .; CDR3 protein: CASSRSYSTGGDHEQYF; CDR3 DNA: TGTGCCAGCTCACGGTCCTACTCGACAGGAGGAGACCACGAGCAGTACTTC
J gene: TRBJ2-6; D gene: .; V gene: TRBV4-2; clone size: .; CDR3 protein: CASSQETGSGANVLTF; CDR3 DNA: TGTGCCAGCAGCCAAGAGACTGGCTCTGGGGCCAACGTCCTGACTTTC
J gene: TRBJ2-2; D gene: TRBD2; V gene: TRBV9; clone size: .; CDR3 protein: CASSARGVNTGELFF; CDR3 DNA: TGTGCCAGCAGCGCGCGGGGGGTGAACACCGGGGAGCTGTTTTTT
J gene: TRBJ2-2; D gene: .; V gene: TRBV7-8; clone size: .; CDR3 protein: CASSLYQDNTGELFF; CDR3 DNA: TGTGCCAGCAGCTTATATCAGGATAACACCGGGGAGCTGTTTTTT
J gene: TRBJ1-1; D gene: .; V gene: TRBV10-3; clone size: .; CDR3 protein: CAISVMGLGNTEAFF; CDR3 DNA: TGTGCCATCAGTGTTATGGGGTTAGGGAACACTGAAGCTTTCTTT
J gene: TRBJ1-3; D gene: .; V gene: TRBV30; clone size: .; CDR3 protein: CAWSVQISGNTIYF; CDR3 DNA: TGTGCCTGGAGTGTACAGATCTCTGGAAACACCATATATTTT
J gene: TRBJ2-5; D gene: TRBD1; V gene: TRBV18; clone size: few; CDR3 protein: CASSPGQAEETQYF; CDR3 DNA: TGTGCCAGCTCACCCGGACAGGCGGAAGAGACCCAGTACTTC
J gene: TRBJ1-6; D gene: .; V gene: TRBV6-6; clone size: few; CDR3 protein: CASSANSPLHF; CDR3 DNA: TGTGCCAGCAGTGCTAATTCACCCCTCCACTTT
J gene: TRBJ1-4; D gene: TRBD1; V gene: TRBV7-2; clone size: .; CDR3 protein: CASSPRTGSNEKLFF; CDR3 DNA: TGTGCCAGCAGCCCGCGGACAGGGTCTAATGAAAAACTGTTTTTT
J gene: TRBJ2-3; D gene: .; V gene: TRBV19; clone size: .; CDR3 protein: CASRGRGGTDTQYF; CDR3 DNA: TGTGCCAGTAGAGGGAGAGGGGGCACAGATACGCAGTATTTT
J gene: TRBJ2-1; D gene: TRBD2; V gene: TRBV6-1; clone size: .; CDR3 protein: CASSARLAGTSYNEQFF; CDR3 DNA: TGTGCCAGCAGTGCACGACTAGCGGGGACTTCCTACAATGAGCAGTTCTTC
J gene: TRBJ2-6; D gene: .; V gene: TRBV11-2; clone size: .; CDR3 protein: CASSLRGSGANVLTF; CDR3 DNA: TGTGCCAGCAGCTTACGGGGGTCAGGGGCCAACGTCCTGACTTTC
J gene: TRBJ2-7; D gene: .; V gene: TRBV5-5; clone size: .; CDR3 protein: CASSLQGAGYEQYF; CDR3 DNA: TGTGCCAGCAGCTTACAGGGTGCCGGGTACGAGCAGTACTTC
J gene: TRBJ1-4; D gene: TRBD1; V gene: TRBV27; clone size: .; CDR3 protein: CASSPQGAANEKLFF; CDR3 DNA: TGTGCCAGCAGTCCCCAGGGGGCTGCTAATGAAAAACTGTTTTTT